A selection of T cell receptor beta chains follows, all from one sample in a study of CD8+ T cells in alopecia areata. Profiled with immunoSEQ multiplex PCR; TCRdb holds only in-frame clones, not every one. The data contain roughly 190,000 clones, roughly 60% of them singletons. The source material was CD4+ T cells sorted from blood, sampled around week 49, from a patient treated with tofacitinib. Receptor source: a human donor with alopecia areata. The CDR3 runs from the conserved cysteine through the conserved F or W. The D gene is left open where the match is weak. Some rows mark clone size as missing; the rest say once, few, many or name a class of expanded clone.

.	12	TRBV2	.	TRBJ2-7	CASSILGGEQYF	TGTGCCAGCAGTATACTAGGAGGGGAGCAGTACTTC
TRBD2	15	TRBV2	.	TRBJ2-2	CASSGLARNTGELFF	TGTGCCAGCAGCGGACTAGCGAGGAACACCGGGGAGCTGTTTTTT
.	15	TRBV2	.	TRBJ2-2	CASARTDANTGELFF	TGTGCCAGCGCGAGGACAGACGCGAACACCGGGGAGCTGTTTTTT
.	15	TRBV9	.	TRBJ1-1	CASSATGTPNTEAFF	TGTGCCAGCAGCGCTACCGGGACACCTAACACTGAAGCTTTCTTT
TRBD1	11	TRBV30	.	TRBJ1-1	CAWDRAYEAFF	TGTGCCTGGGACAGGGCATATGAAGCTTTCTTT
.	13	TRBV28	.	TRBJ2-3	CASNEGSGITQYF	TGTGCCAGCAATGAAGGGTCGGGTATAACGCAGTATTTT
.	16	TRBV4-3	.	TRBJ2-3	CASSQETGSSTDTQYF	TGCGCCAGCAGCCAAGAGACCGGATCTAGCACAGATACGCAGTATTTT
TRBD1	15	TRBV6-1	.	TRBJ2-7	CASSPGQGASYEQYF	TGTGCCAGCAGTCCGGGACAGGGGGCCTCCTACGAGCAGTACTTC
TRBD1	13	TRBV29-1	.	TRBJ2-5	CSARQGATETQYF	TGCAGCGCTCGACAGGGGGCCACTGAGACCCAGTACTTC
.	15	TRBV2	.	TRBJ2-6	CASSDVISGANVLTF	TGTGCCAGCAGTGATGTCATCTCTGGGGCCAACGTCCTGACTTTC
.	14	TRBV15	.	TRBJ1-3	CATSGKPSGNTIYF	TGTGCCACCAGCGGGAAACCCTCTGGAAACACCATATATTTT
.	15	TRBV5-1	once	TRBJ2-2	CASSLAGGSRGELFF	TGCGCCAGCAGCTTGGCCGGGGGATCACGCGGGGAGCTGTTTTTT
TRBD1	13	TRBV11-2	.	TRBJ2-3	CASSPGQGRTQYF	TGTGCCAGCAGCCCTGGACAGGGTAGGACGCAGTATTTT
TRBD2	13	TRBV5-1	.	TRBJ2-3	CASRAGLTDTQYF	TGCGCCAGCAGAGCGGGGCTCACAGATACGCAGTATTTT
.	16	TRBV5-1	.	TRBJ2-1	CASSPGATSSYNEQFF	TGCGCCAGCAGCCCAGGCGCCACGAGCTCCTACAATGAGCAGTTCTTC
.	12	TRBV29-1	.	TRBJ1-5	CSVGIPQGPQHF	TGCAGCGTTGGAATACCTCAGGGGCCCCAGCATTTT
.	13	TRBV4-3	.	TRBJ1-2	CASSQLTHYGYTF	TGCGCCAGCAGCCAATTGACCCACTATGGCTACACCTTC
.	11	TRBV30	.	TRBJ1-1	CAANQNTEAFF	TGTGCCGCCAACCAGAACACTGAAGCTTTCTTT
TRBD1	14	TRBV2	.	TRBJ2-2	CASSRDRGPGELFF	TGTGCCAGCAGCCGGGACAGGGGTCCCGGGGAGCTGTTTTTT
.	13	TRBV7-3	few	TRBJ1-1	CASSLTGKTEAFF	TGTGCCAGCAGCTTAACTGGTAAAACTGAAGCTTTCTTT
TRBD1	12	TRBV6-6	few	TRBJ1-6	CAGGQGNSPLHF	TGTGCGGGGGGACAGGGGAATTCACCCCTCCACTTT
.	15	TRBV25-1	.	TRBJ1-6	CASSETRTDNSPLHF	TGTGCCAGCAGTGAAACGAGGACAGACAATTCACCCCTCCACTTT
TRBD1	15	TRBV15	.	TRBJ2-1	CATSRETGVYNEQFF	TGTGCCACCAGCAGAGAAACAGGGGTTTACAATGAGCAGTTCTTC
.	15	TRBV4-3	few	TRBJ2-3	CASSQLGSYTDTQYF	TGCGCCAGCAGCCAACTCGGCAGCTACACAGATACGCAGTATTTT
.	12	TRBV29-1	.	TRBJ2-2	CSVGRGPGELFF	TGCAGCGTTGGGCGGGGGCCCGGGGAGCTGTTTTTT
.	13	TRBV30	.	TRBJ1-2	CAWTLQGWSGYTF	TGTGCCTGGACCCTACAGGGATGGTCGGGCTACACCTTC
TRBD1	16	TRBV7-9	.	TRBJ2-7	CASSGQAGQGAYEQYF	TGTGCCAGCAGCGGACAAGCGGGACAGGGGGCATACGAGCAGTACTTC
.	13	TRBV30	.	TRBJ1-6	CASGRGDNSPLHF	TGTGCCTCGGGGAGGGGTGATAATTCACCCCTCCACTTT
.	15	TRBV30	.	TRBJ2-7	CAWRKQGPSMYEQYF	TGTGCCTGGAGAAAACAGGGACCCTCAATGTACGAGCAGTACTTC
.	15	TRBV29-1	.	TRBJ2-1	CSVVGGNGAYNEQFF	TGCAGCGTTGTTGGGGGGAATGGCGCCTACAATGAGCAGTTCTTC
.	12	TRBV7-9	.	TRBJ2-3	CASTSLTDTQYF	TGTGCCAGCACTAGCCTCACAGATACGCAGTATTTT